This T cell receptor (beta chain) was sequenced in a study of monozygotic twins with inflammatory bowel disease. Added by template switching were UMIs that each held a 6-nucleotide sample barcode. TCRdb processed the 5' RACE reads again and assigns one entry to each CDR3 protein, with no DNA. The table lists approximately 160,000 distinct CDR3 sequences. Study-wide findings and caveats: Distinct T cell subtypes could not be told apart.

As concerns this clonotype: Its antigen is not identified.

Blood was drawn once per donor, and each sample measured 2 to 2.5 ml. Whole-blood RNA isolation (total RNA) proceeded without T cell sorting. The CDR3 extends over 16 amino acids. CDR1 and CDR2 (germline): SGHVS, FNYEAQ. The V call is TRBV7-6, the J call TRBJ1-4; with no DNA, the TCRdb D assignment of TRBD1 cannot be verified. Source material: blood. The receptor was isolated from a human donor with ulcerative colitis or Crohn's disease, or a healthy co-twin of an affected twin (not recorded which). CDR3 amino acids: CASSLIPTGENEKLFF.